Listed below are T cell receptor beta chains from one sample, sequenced in a study of blood T cells in healthy people across ages. From the 5' RACE reads, TCRdb called clonotypes with MiXCR, one entry per CDR3 protein. The profile shows 1.5 million to 2 million distinct CDR3 sequences, 39% of them singletons. Input material: blood. The receptors shown here come from a human donor in good health. Both conserved end residues are part of each CDR3. The D gene is left open where the match is weak. Clone size is not always given. Where it is, it says once, few, many or a class for expanded clones.

abundance: -
d_gene: TRBD2
v_gene: TRBV20-1
j_gene: TRBJ2-7
CDR3aa: CSAGLAGTYSYEQYF
CDR3nt: TGCAGTGCTGGACTAGCGGGGACCTATTCCTACGAGCAGTACTTC

abundance: -
d_gene: TRBD1
v_gene: TRBV7-2
j_gene: TRBJ2-4
CDR3aa: CASSVQGANIQYF
CDR3nt: TGTGCCAGCAGCGTTCAGGGGGCAAACATTCAGTACTTC

abundance: once
d_gene: -
v_gene: TRBV12-3/TRBV12-4
j_gene: TRBJ1-2
CDR3aa: CASSPTHRDWDGYTF
CDR3nt: TGTGCCAGCAGTCCAACCCACAGGGACTGGGATGGCTACACCTTC

abundance: -
d_gene: TRBD2
v_gene: TRBV20-1
j_gene: TRBJ2-5
CDR3aa: CSAGPGLAGRETQYF
CDR3nt: TGCAGTGCTGGACCGGGACTAGCGGGGAGAGAGACCCAGTACTTC

abundance: -
d_gene: -
v_gene: TRBV10-3
j_gene: TRBJ2-6
CDR3aa: CAISGRNNNKSGANVLTF
CDR3nt: TGTGCCATCAGTGGCAGAAACAACAACAAATCTGGGGCCAACGTCCTGACTTTC

abundance: -
d_gene: -
v_gene: TRBV7-6
j_gene: TRBJ2-1
CDR3aa: CASSLEDTGPRYEQFF
CDR3nt: TGTGCCAGCAGCTTAGAGGACACGGGACCACGCTACGAGCAGTTCTTC

abundance: -
d_gene: TRBD1
v_gene: TRBV7-6
j_gene: TRBJ2-7
CDR3aa: CASSLERTGGSEQYF
CDR3nt: TGTGCCAGCAGCTTAGAGAGGACAGGGGGCTCCGAGCAGTACTTC

abundance: -
d_gene: TRBD2
v_gene: TRBV20-1
j_gene: TRBJ2-5
CDR3aa: CSAADERGGPYNEQYF
CDR3nt: TGCAGTGCCGCCGACGAGCGGGGGGGCCCGTACAATGAGCAGTACTTC

abundance: -
d_gene: -
v_gene: TRBV21-1
j_gene: TRBJ2-5
CDR3aa: CASSKTGTAKETQYF
CDR3nt: TGTGCCAGCAGCAAAACAGGGACAGCTAAAGAGACCCAGTACTTC

abundance: -
d_gene: -
v_gene: TRBV7-8
j_gene: TRBJ2-5
CDR3aa: CASSFYIETQYF
CDR3nt: TGTGCCAGCAGCTTCTATATCGAGACCCAGTACTTC

abundance: few
d_gene: -
v_gene: TRBV6-5
j_gene: TRBJ1-2
CDR3aa: CASSYGAGLRYGYTF
CDR3nt: TGTGCCAGCAGTTACGGAGCAGGACTCCGCTATGGCTACACCTTC

abundance: -
d_gene: -
v_gene: TRBV5-4
j_gene: TRBJ2-4
CDR3aa: CASSFPEKNIQYF
CDR3nt: TGTGCCAGCAGCTTCCCGGAGAAAAACATTCAGTACTTC

abundance: once
d_gene: TRBD2
v_gene: TRBV7-9
j_gene: TRBJ2-7
CDR3aa: CASSLAGTRAGEQYF
CDR3nt: TGTGCCAGCAGCTTAGCTGGGACTAGGGCTGGCGAGCAGTACTTC

abundance: -
d_gene: -
v_gene: TRBV7-9
j_gene: TRBJ2-5
CDR3aa: CASSLAAVGVETQYF
CDR3nt: TGTGCCAGCAGCTTAGCGGCTGTCGGGGTAGAGACCCAGTACTTC

abundance: few
d_gene: TRBD2
v_gene: TRBV29-1
j_gene: TRBJ2-3
CDR3aa: CSVLAGTTDTQYF
CDR3nt: TGCAGCGTTCTAGCGGGGACCACAGATACGCAGTATTTT

abundance: -
d_gene: -
v_gene: TRBV4-1
j_gene: TRBJ1-3
CDR3aa: CASSPQHGSGNTIYF
CDR3nt: TGCGCCAGCAGCCCTCAGCATGGGTCTGGAAACACCATATATTTT